This passage covers 26 T cell receptor beta chains from one sample sequenced in a study of Ad26.COV2.S vaccination and SARS-CoV-2 variants (dated by TCRdb to 2020 to 2022). Sample treatment or condition, as interpreted from the label and publication: around 19 received Ad26.COV2.S at low or high dose, single or two shots; 5 received placebo; per-sample allocation not given. Repertoires of vaccine and placebo recipients were sequenced from samples taken on day 63 after the first injection. Libraries were prepared through the immunoSEQ multiplex PCR assay. Drawn from immuneACCESS, this table holds only the in-frame rearrangements with V and J called that TCRdb kept. Clones are partly lost; checked studies trace under half to an unresolved V gene and leave the rest unexplained. Present in this sample are about 440,000 clones, around nine tenths of which were seen just once. The leading ten clones occupy 9.5% to 15% of the sample.

Here the sequenced sample was peripheral blood, taken in a trial of Ad26.COV2.S vaccine versus placebo. Every receptor here comes from a person aged 18-65 years who received the Ad26.COV2.S COVID-19 vaccine or a placebo.

This chain links TRBV3-1 (or the pseudogene TRBV3-2) with TRBJ2-1; 10 bases agree with TRBD2. Germline CDR1 is LGHDT and CDR2 is YNNKEL (reference sequence). V was clipped by 0 bases and J by 9 bases; unmatched bases: 8. This CDR3 comprises 16 residues. CDR3 protein: CASSQDPGTSVREQFF. The CDR3, as DNA: TGTGCCAGCAGCCAAGACCCCGGGACTAGCGTACGTGAGCAGTTCTTC.

A few counts support this clone. The CDR3 protein is CASSALGQNNYGYTF. The CDR3 coding sequence is TGTGCCAGCAGCGCCCTGGGACAGAACAACTATGGCTACACCTTC. This chain links TRBV9 with TRBJ1-2; 7 nucleotides align to TRBD1. Germline V CDR1 and CDR2: SGDLS, YYNGEE. The V gene end was trimmed by 3 bases and the J gene end by 2 bases; junction bases not matched to a gene: 7. There are 15 residues in the CDR3.

The rearrangement links TRBV5-6 to TRBJ2-7; no reliable D call. The V end was cut by 3 bases, the J end by 3 bases, with 4 bases between. Germline lookup yields CDR1 SGHDT and CDR2 YYEEEE. This CDR3 spans 11 amino acids. DNA of the CDR3: TGTGCCAGCAGCTGGCGCTACGAGCAGTACTTC. It encodes CASSWRYEQYF.

The genes are TRBV2 and TRBJ1-1; D uncertain. Deletions cut 5 bases from V and 1 base from J, with 8 bases between. This CDR3 is built from 13 residues. CDR1 SNHLY and CDR2 FYNNEI come from the germline V gene. The CDR3 loop reads CASSPRQNTEAFF. CDR3 in DNA: TGTGCCAGCAGTCCACGACAGAACACTGAAGCTTTCTTT.

The chain combines TRBV4-2 with TRBJ1-1; D gene ambiguous. This CDR3 is built from 16 residues. Trimming shortened V by 5 bases and J by 3 bases, and 19 bases separated the two germline ends. Germline CDR1 LGHNA, CDR2 YNFKEQ. CDR3: CASSSLPQGLDTEAFF. The CDR3 nucleotides are TGTGCCAGCAGCAGTCTGCCCCAAGGGCTCGACACTGAAGCTTTCTTT.

The chain combines TRBV7-2 with TRBJ2-4; D is unresolved. V lost 3 bases to trimming and J lost 8 bases, with 17 bases between them. CDR1 is SGHTA, CDR2 FQGNSA, per germline. The CDR3 is 15 residues long. CDR3 residues: CASSFPPTTVDIQYF. The DNA of the CDR3 is TGTGCCAGCAGCTTTCCCCCTACGACGGTGGACATTCAGTACTTC.

This clone has just a few counts. The V and J genes are TRBV30 and TRBJ1-5; 8 nucleotides match TRBD1. The CDR3 has 15 amino acids. CDR1 is GTSNPN and CDR2 is SVGIG in the germline V gene (reference sequence). The ends lost 1 base at V and 6 bases at J; junction bases unmatched: 8. CDR3 DNA: TGTGCCTGGAGTGCTTTTGGCAGGGGGCCTCAGCCCCAGCATTTT. It is translated as CAWSAFGRGPQPQHF.

The chain links TRBV28 to TRBJ2-1; no clear D gene. The germline V gene encodes CDR1 MDHEN and CDR2 SYDVKM. The ends were cut back, 8 bases at V and 4 bases at J, with 15 bases in the middle. The CDR3 contains 14 residues. CDR3 residues: CASASAARYNEQFF. DNA for the CDR3: TGTGCCAGCGCCTCCGCGGCCCGGTACAATGAGCAGTTCTTC.

About this clone: Other DNA sequences from this sample encode an identical CDR3 as well. The V gene is TRBV4-3, the J gene TRBJ1-4; no definite D call. From germline, CDR1 is LGHNA and CDR2 YSLEER. The CDR3 contains 15 residues. The V end lost 0 bases, the J end lost 0 bases, and 5 bases lay between the germline ends. DNA of the CDR3: TGCGCCAGCAGCCAAGATCTTGCAACTAATGAAAAACTGTTTTTT. This translates into CASSQDLATNEKLFF.

This clone has only a few counts. Other nucleotide sequences in the sample specify the same CDR3. This chain links TRBV7-2 with TRBJ2-1; D not resolved. The CDR3 contains 14 residues. V lost 1 base and J 4 bases, leaving 8 bases between the germline ends. Germline lookup yields CDR1 SGHTA and CDR2 FQGNSA. The CDR3 DNA follows: TGTGCCAGCAGCTTAGACGCACATTACAATGAGCAGTTCTTC. This codes for CASSLDAHYNEQFF.

V gene TRBV30 combines with J gene TRBJ2-2; the D gene is possibly TRBD2 (6 bases). Germline CDR1 is GTSNPN and CDR2 is SVGIG (reference sequence). This CDR3 has 14 amino acids. Trimming took off 5 bases at V and 1 base at J, with 11 bases between the two ends. CDR3 loop: CAWGRGVNTGELFF. Here the CDR3 DNA reads TGTGCCTGGGGCCGCGGGGTGAACACCGGGGAGCTGTTTTTT.

The V and J genes are TRBV19 and TRBJ2-5, with 8 bases identical to TRBD2. Germline CDR1 and CDR2: LNHDA and SQIVND (reference sequence). CDR3 length: 15 amino acids. The J segment lost 5 bases and the V segment lost 1 base, leaving 6 bases of the junction unmatched. The CDR3 region is CASSIVAGFRETQYF. The CDR3 region has the DNA TGTGCCAGTAGTATAGTAGCGGGGTTCAGGGAGACCCAGTACTTC.

The chain has TRBV28 and TRBJ2-2; D gene ambiguous. The CDR3 loop spans 12 amino acids. The germline gives CDR1 MDHEN, CDR2 SYDVKM. The V and J ends lost 6 bases and 6 bases respectively, with 8 bases between them. The chain's CDR3 is CASRRGAGELFF. The CDR3, as DNA: TGTGCCAGCAGGCGAGGCGCCGGGGAGCTGTTTTTT.

To note about this clone: The junction departs from germline at one end; a sequencing error may be responsible. The rearrangement joins TRBV6-5 to TRBJ2-7; D tentatively reads TRBD1 or TRBD2 (6 bases each). This CDR3 is 14 amino acids long. Germline V lookup: CDR1 MNHEY, CDR2 SVGAGI. The CDR3 DNA sequence: TGTGCCAGCAGTCCGGGGGTGGGCAGGGGACGACTGAGCTTC. It codes for CASSPGVGRGRLSF.

The rearrangement joins TRBV23-1 to TRBJ2-2; D may be TRBD1 (6 bases). TRBV23-1 is reported as an ORF; its role is uncertain. V was trimmed by 6 bases and J by 4 bases, leaving 6 bases between them. CDR3 length: 12 residues. As DNA, the CDR3 is TGCGCCAGCAGGGGGGCCACCGGGGAGCTGTTTTTT. Its translation: CASRGATGELFF.

The chain is built from TRBV5-4 and TRBJ1-2, with D tentatively TRBD1 (5 bases). This CDR3 has 13 residues. CDR1 and CDR2 from the germline V gene are SGHNT and YYREEE (reference sequence). Trimming removed 10 bases at V and 6 bases at J, with 19 bases between. The CDR3 is CAQGKELTNGYTF. For the CDR3, the DNA is TGTGCCCAGGGAAAGGAGCTAACGAATGGCTACACCTTC. Filled out from reference TRBV5-4 and TRBJ1-2, the complete variable domain reads ETGVTQSPTHLIKTRGQQVTLRCSSQSGHNTVSWYQQALGQGPQFIFQYYREEENGRGNFPPRFSGLQFPNYSSELNVNALELDDSALYLCAQGKELTNGYTFGSGTRLTVV.

This chain joins TRBV6-6 and TRBJ1-3; D perhaps matches TRBD1 (5 bases). V dropped 0 bases and J dropped 5 bases, with 11 bases sitting between them. Germline-derived CDR1 and CDR2 are MNHNY and SVGAGI (reference sequence). This CDR3 has 15 amino acids. Written as DNA, the CDR3 is TGTGCCAGCAGTTACTCGCCCGGGGGTCGAAACACCATATATTTT. Translating it yields CASSYSPGGRNTIYF.

The chain employs TRBV7-2 and TRBJ1-5; D uncertain. The V end lost 3 bases, the J end lost 5 bases, and 11 bases lay between the germline ends. The CDR3 extends over 14 amino acids. The germline gives CDR1 SGHTA, CDR2 FQGNSA. DNA for the CDR3: TGTGCCAGCAGCTTTATTGGCGGTGATCAGCCCCAGCATTTT. Its protein product is CASSFIGGDQPQHF.

The chain employs TRBV19 and TRBJ1-2; no definite D call. The V end was cut by 9 bases, the J end by 8 bases, with 13 bases between. From germline, CDR1 is LNHDA and CDR2 SQIVND (reference sequence). This CDR3 has 11 amino acids. CDR3 sequence (DNA): TGTGCCAGCGGAAAGGGTGTCGGCTACACCTTC. Amino acids: CASGKGVGYTF. Together with reference TRBV19 and TRBJ1-2, the CDR3 gives the full variable domain: DGGITQSPKYLFRKEGQNVTLSCEQNLNHDAMYWYRQDPGQGLRLIYYSQIVNDFQKGDIAEGYSVSREKKESFPLTVTSAQKNPTAFYLCASGKGVGYTFGSGTRLTVV.

The V and J genes are TRBV24-1 and TRBJ2-3; D unclear. The CDR3 spans 9 residues. V was shortened by 8 bases and J by 5 bases, with 1 base between the two germline ends. The germline V gene encodes CDR1 KGHDR and CDR2 SFDVKD. DNA for the CDR3: TGTGCCACCAAAGATACGCAGTATTTT. Translated, it gives CATKDTQYF.

The V call is TRBV5-1, the J call TRBJ2-5, with 7 bases fitting TRBD2. Germline V CDR1 and CDR2: SGHRS, YFSETQ. The CDR3 sequence is 15 residues long. V shed 0 bases and J 10 bases; nucleotides not matched to a gene: 12. The DNA of the CDR3 is TGCGCCAGCAGCTTGGCCCCCGGGGGGAAGCAGAACCAGTACTTC. Its protein is CASSLAPGGKQNQYF.

The chain is built from TRBV4-1 and TRBJ2-1; TRBD2 might be the D (6 bases). Trimming cost V 1 base and J 2 bases, with 9 bases left between them. CDR1 and CDR2 from the germline V gene are MGHRA and YSYEKL. This CDR3 comprises 15 residues. CDR3 amino acids: CASSQGSGAYNEQFF. DNA for the CDR3: TGCGCCAGCAGCCAAGGGTCGGGAGCCTACAATGAGCAGTTCTTC.

This chain connects TRBV7-9 to TRBJ2-1; a possible D gene is TRBD2 (6 bases). V was shortened by 6 bases and J by 3 bases, with 18 bases between the two germline ends. This CDR3 has 16 amino acids. Germline CDR1 is SEHNR and CDR2 is FQNEAQ (reference sequence). The CDR3 region is CASSSNGTLNYNEQFF. The CDR3 DNA sequence: TGTGCCAGCAGTTCCAACGGGACTCTTAACTACAATGAGCAGTTCTTC.

About this clone itself: The junction departs from the called germline gene at one end, perhaps through a read error. The J gene is TRBJ1-5, the V gene TRBV28; 8 bases align to TRBD1. Germline V gene sequence: CDR1 MDHEN, CDR2 SYDVKM. The CDR3 spans 16 residues. The CDR3 nucleotides read TGTGCCAGCAGCTCACCTACAGGGGGTGGGTATCAACCCCAGCATTTT. It yields the protein CASSSPTGGGYQPQHF. Complete variable domain (other parts from reference TRBV28 and TRBJ1-5): DVKVTQSSRYLVKRTGEKVFLECVQDMDHENMFWYRQDPGLGLRLIYFSYDVKMKEKGDIPEGYSVSREKKERFSLILESASTNQTSMYLCASSSPTGGGYQPQHFGDGTRLSIL.

The genes are TRBV19 and TRBJ1-2; D is perhaps TRBD1 (5 bases). Germline V gene data show CDR1 as LNHDA and CDR2 as SQIVND (reference sequence). This CDR3 contains 11 residues. Trimming shortened V by 9 bases and J by 7 bases, and 12 bases separated the two germline ends. This CDR3 is CASTNGGGYTF. The CDR3 nucleotides are TGTGCCAGCACTAATGGGGGTGGCTACACCTTC.

The gene calls are TRBV3-1 (or the pseudogene TRBV3-2) and TRBJ2-7; no definite D call. Germline CDR1 LGHDT, CDR2 YNNKEL (reference sequence). V lost 1 base and J lost 6, with 10 bases in between. The CDR3 has 13 residues. The CDR3 here is CASSQASVSEQYF. In DNA form, the CDR3 reads TGTGCCAGCAGCCAAGCCTCAGTTTCCGAGCAGTACTTC.